One and the same sample provided the 18 T cell receptor beta chains below, sequenced in a study of CD8 T cells in Susac syndrome. RNA, at roughly 0.45 to 1 ug, was reverse transcribed with random hexamers. TCRdb re-called the immunoSEQ multiplex PCR reads with MiXCR, one entry per CDR3 protein. The sample consists of about 210,000 distinct CDR3 sequences, 85% to 95% of them appearing once. The specimen sequenced was CD4+ T cells from PBMCs. Every receptor here comes from a human donor in good health.

This chain connects TRBV24-1 to TRBJ2-1; D not certain. Trimming removed 5 bases from V and 4 bases from J, with 2 bases in between. Germline V lookup: CDR1 KGHDR, CDR2 SFDVKD. This CDR3 has 11 residues. The CDR3: CATSGYNEQFF. CDR3 sequence (DNA): TGTGCCACCAGTGGGTACAATGAGCAGTTCTTC.

The chain couples TRBV2 to TRBJ2-5, with 14 bases identical to TRBD2. CDR1 is SNHLY, CDR2 FYNNEI, per germline. V shed 2 bases, J shed 5 bases, and the junction held 4 bases outside the gene matches. The CDR3 covers 16 residues. In DNA, the CDR3 is TGTGCCAGCAGTGAACCGGGACTAGCGGGAGATGAGACCCAGTACTTC. Residues: CASSEPGLAGDETQYF.

The rearrangement uses TRBV12-3 or TRBV12-4 and TRBJ2-7; 10 bases line up with TRBD1. The V gene end was trimmed by 5 bases and the J gene end by 5 bases; junction bases not matched to a gene: 6. The CDR3 spans 14 residues. This CDR3 reads CASSPGTGDHEQYF. CDR3 sequence (DNA): TGTGCCAGCAGTCCCGGGACAGGGGACCACGAGCAGTACTTC.

This sequence joins TRBV20-1 and TRBJ1-1, with D perhaps TRBD1 (6 bases). This CDR3 is 14 amino acids long. Trimming shortened V by 5 bases and J by 0 bases, and 13 bases separated the two germline ends. Germline CDR1 reads DFQATT; CDR2 reads SNEGSKA (reference sequence). As DNA, the CDR3 is TGCAGTGCTCACCATCGACAGGTGAACACTGAAGCTTTCTTT. Translation gives CSAHHRQVNTEAFF.

The chain joins TRBV20-1 to TRBJ2-1; TRBD2 agrees at 12 bases. V trimming: 6 bases; J trimming: 4 bases; junction bases outside the gene matches: 13. The V gene's germline CDR1 is DFQATT and CDR2 SNEGSKA (reference sequence). The CDR3 extends over 17 amino acids. The CDR3 nucleotides are TGCAGTGCCCCCGCGACTAGCGGGAGAAGGGCTTACAATGAGCAGTTCTTC. Its translation: CSAPATSGRRAYNEQFF.

The chain recombines TRBV20-1 with TRBJ1-4, with TRBD1 identical over 8 bases. Germline CDR1 and CDR2: DFQATT and SNEGSKA (reference sequence). The J segment lost 8 bases and the V segment lost 7 bases, leaving 12 bases of the junction unmatched. CDR3 length: 14 residues. The CDR3 region is CSVIPGTGSEKLFF. CDR3 sequence (DNA): TGCAGTGTCATACCCGGGACAGGTAGCGAAAAACTGTTTTTT.

The chain carries TRBV5-1 and TRBJ2-3; 9 bases agree with TRBD1. Per germline, CDR1 SGHRS and CDR2 YFSETQ. V shed 0 bases and J 3 bases; nucleotides not matched to a gene: 5. The CDR3 contains 16 residues. CDR3 DNA sequence: TGCGCCAGCAGCTTGGTAGGACAGGGGACGACAGATACGCAGTATTTT. Residues: CASSLVGQGTTDTQYF.

The chain recombines TRBV5-6 with TRBJ2-1, with D hard to call. Germline V gene sequence: CDR1 SGHDT, CDR2 YYEEEE. The CDR3 length is 12 residues. V shed 4 bases and J shed 6 bases, with 8 bases lying between them. The CDR3 sequence: CASSRVFNEQFF. The CDR3 region has the DNA TGTGCCAGCAGCCGAGTCTTCAATGAGCAGTTCTTC. Full variable domain (missing parts from reference TRBV5-6 and TRBJ2-1): DAGVTQSPTHLIKTRGQQVTLRCSPKSGHDTVSWYQQALGQGPQFIFQYYEEEERQRGNFPDRFSGHQFPNYSSELNVNALLLGDSALYLCASSRVFNEQFFGPGTRLTVL.

This chain joins TRBV20-1 and TRBJ2-5; weak D call: TRBD2 (5 bases). V dropped 7 bases and J dropped 1 base, with 13 bases sitting between them. This CDR3 spans 13 amino acids. Germline CDR1 reads DFQATT; CDR2 reads SNEGSKA (reference sequence). The CDR3 spells CSVGSAPQETQYF. The CDR3 DNA is TGCAGTGTGGGTAGCGCCCCCCAAGAGACCCAGTACTTC.

J is TRBJ2-5 and V is TRBV14; no firm D call. This CDR3 is 14 amino acids long. In germline, CDR1 is SGHDN, CDR2 FVKESK. V lost 3 bases and J 2 bases, leaving 10 bases between the germline ends. The CDR3 sequence is CASSQDLSQETQYF. The CDR3 DNA reads TGTGCCAGCAGCCAGGATCTATCTCAAGAGACCCAGTACTTC.

This chain joins TRBV18 and TRBJ2-6, with TRBD1 matching over 8 bases. CDR3 length equals 17 residues. From germline, CDR1 is KGHSH and CDR2 LQKENI. With 6 bases clipped from V and 1 base from J, the junction kept 8 bases outside the gene matches. The CDR3 reads CASSVATGASGANVLTF. CDR3 nucleotides: TGTGCCAGCTCCGTCGCGACAGGGGCATCTGGGGCCAACGTCCTGACTTTC.

CDR3 in amino acids: CASSPRGANTEAFF. The CDR3 DNA follows: TGTGCCAGCTCACCACGGGGGGCGAACACTGAAGCTTTCTTT. The V and J genes are TRBV18 and TRBJ1-1; a weak D match, TRBD1 (6 bases). V shed 1 base and J shed 1 base, with 7 bases lying between them. Germline CDR1 is KGHSH and CDR2 is LQKENI. The length of the CDR3 is 14 residues.

In this sample, this clonotype turned up once. The chain joins TRBV20-1 to TRBJ2-7; TRBD1 matches 7 bases. Trimming removed 6 bases from V and 0 bases from J; junction bases left unmatched: 5. The CDR3 runs to 13 residues. The germline V gene has CDR1 DFQATT and CDR2 SNEGSKA (reference sequence). Written as DNA, the CDR3 is TGCAGTGCCATCCGGGACAGCTCCTACGAGCAGTACTTC. Its protein product is CSAIRDSSYEQYF.

Worth noting for this clonotype: No conserved phenylalanine or tryptophan is present at the end of the CDR3, so a read error is the likely explanation. The rearrangement links TRBV3-1 to TRBJ2-6; no reliable D call. Trimming left V 8 bases short and J 2 bases short, with 7 bases between. Germline CDR1 LGHDT, CDR2 YNNKEL (reference sequence). This CDR3 has 13 residues. The CDR3 bases are TGTGCCAGCGCCCTCGCTGGGGCCAACGTCCTGACTCTC. Its translation: CASALAGANVLTL.

V is TRBV21-1 and J is TRBJ2-7; TRBD2, as called in the table, went unchecked against the DNA. TRBV21-1 is deemed a pseudogene. The CDR3 sequence is 19 residues long. This CDR3 is CASSSHGQGTSGDSYEQYV. The CDR3 nucleotides are TGTGCCAGCAGCAGTCATGGACAGGGGACTAGCGGCGACTCCTACGAGCAGTACGTC.

The chain is built from TRBV7-2 and TRBJ2-3; D not certain. Germline V lookup: CDR1 SGHTA, CDR2 FQGNSA. The V and J ends lost 5 bases and 5 bases respectively, with 11 bases between them. The CDR3 consists of 13 residues. The CDR3 DNA reads TGTGCCAGCAGCCCCACGATCGGAGATACGCAGTATTTT. Residues: CASSPTIGDTQYF.

The CDR3 DNA sequence: TGTGCCAGCAGCCCGGAAGGGCTCTATGGCTACACCTTC. Translating it yields CASSPEGLYGYTF. The chain is built from TRBV3-1 and TRBJ1-2; D remains unclear. This CDR3 contains 13 residues. The V gene lost 4 bases and the J gene lost 4 bases, with 10 bases spanning the gap. Germline lookup yields CDR1 LGHDT and CDR2 YNNKEL (reference sequence).

The rearrangement uses TRBV3-1 and TRBJ2-1, with D uncertain. Germline-derived CDR1 and CDR2 are LGHDT and YNNKEL (reference sequence). CDR3 length equals 14 residues. V lost 3 bases to trimming and J lost 9 bases, with 15 bases between them. CDR3 coding DNA: TGTGCCAGCAGCCAGTTAGGGTGGGATGGTGAGCAGTTCTTC. It is translated as CASSQLGWDGEQFF.